Shown below are 25 T cell receptor beta chains from a single sample sequenced in a study of post-analysis software for immune sequencing data (dated by TCRdb to between 2015 and 2017). Overall study outcomes, separate from this receptor: Patients showed significantly higher frequencies than controls for several TRBV segments, among them TRBV5-6, TRBV5-1 and TRBV20-1.

The antigens of these receptors remain unknown. The protocol used for the library was PCR. TCRdb names Illumina HiSeq 2500 as the instrument used. Unique molecular identifiers were incorporated into TCR beta cDNA libraries to reduce PCR and sequencing biases. TCRdb itself trimmed the public reads at Q25 with fastp, ran MiXCR and retained productive beta chains. Identical CDR3 proteins give one entry, which carries the most common genes and DNA. The sample yields over 700,000 distinct CDR3 sequences; 30% were counted once. Approximately 0.6% of the sample is taken by the ten largest. The sequenced material came from blood. These receptors were collected from a girl aged 10-17 years with multiple sclerosis.

The rearrangement joins TRBV18 to TRBJ2-3; D possibly corresponds to TRBD1 (5 bases). Germline values: CDR1 KGHSH, CDR2 LQKENI. V gave up 3 bases and J gave up 5 bases, with 15 bases separating them. The CDR3 extends over 15 amino acids. Here the CDR3 reads CASSPAAGLRDTQYF. CDR3 DNA: TGTGCCAGCTCACCCGCGGCAGGGCTAAGAGATACGCAGTATTTT.

The J gene is TRBJ1-2, the V gene TRBV12-3 or TRBV12-4; D gene unclear. The CDR3 length is 12 residues. The V and J ends lost 6 bases and 8 bases respectively, with 13 bases between them. The CDR3 DNA reads as TGTGCCAGCAGGGAGGCGGGTCGAGGCTACACCTTC. As protein: CASREAGRGYTF.

The chain uses TRBV5-1 and TRBJ2-4, with D perhaps matching TRBD1 (5 bases). The J call is uncertain, as TRBJ2-7 better fits the DNA end. Germline lookup yields CDR1 SGHRS and CDR2 YFSETQ. CDR3 length: 12 residues. The CDR3 here is CASSWGSAEQYF. CDR3 nucleotide sequence: TGCGCCAGCAGCTGGGGCTCAGCCGAGCAGTACTTC.

The table lists this clonotype with a few counts. The chain combines TRBV14 with TRBJ2-7; D tentatively reads TRBD1 or TRBD2 (7 bases each). The CDR3 has 18 residues. V was pared by 4 bases and J by 3 bases, with 25 bases between. Germline loops: CDR1 SGHDN, CDR2 FVKESK. CDR3 sequence reads: CASSRDIGGDSLDYEQYF. DNA of the CDR3: TGTGCCAGCAGCCGAGATATAGGGGGGGACAGTTTGGACTACGAGCAGTACTTC.

The chain recombines TRBV24-1 with TRBJ2-1; 7 bases are a match to TRBD1. Trimming cost V 5 bases and J 4 bases; bases outside gene matches: 4. The CDR3 contains 14 residues. Germline CDR1 and CDR2: KGHDR and SFDVKD. CDR3 DNA sequence: TGTGCCACCAGTGCAGGGGGAACTTACAATGAGCAGTTCTTC. It specifies CATSAGGTYNEQFF.

The chain is built from TRBV24-1 and TRBJ2-3; TRBD1 matches at 7 bases. This CDR3 comprises 16 residues. V gave up 3 bases and J gave up 2 bases; unmatched junction bases: 7. The germline V gene has CDR1 KGHDR and CDR2 SFDVKD. The CDR3 bases are TGTGCCACCAGTGATCGCCAGGGACAGATCACAGATACGCAGTATTTT. Its protein is CATSDRQGQITDTQYF.

The chain combines TRBV5-1 with TRBJ1-6; 9 nucleotides line up with TRBD1. The ends lost 1 base at V and 10 bases at J; junction bases unmatched: 6. Germline assignment: CDR1 SGHRS and CDR2 YFSETQ. CDR3 length equals 15 residues. CDR3: CASSLLTGGNSPLHF. The CDR3 bases are TGCGCCAGCAGCTTGTTAACAGGGGGCAACTCACCCCTCCACTTT.

This chain connects TRBV7-2 to TRBJ2-7; 7 bases are shared with TRBD1. The V segment lost 0 bases and the J segment 0 bases; nucleotides outside the gene matches: 2. The germline V gene encodes CDR1 SGHTA and CDR2 FQGNSA. This CDR3 spans 15 amino acids. The CDR3 is CTSSLAGTDSYEQYF. The DNA of the CDR3 is TGTACCAGCAGCTTAGCGGGGACAGACTCCTACGAGCAGTACTTC.

The V and J genes are TRBV6-1 and TRBJ1-6; TRBD1 matches 7 bases. The V gene's germline CDR1 is MNHNS and CDR2 SASEGT. The CDR3 consists of 18 residues. V lost 3 bases to trimming and J lost 7 bases; unmatched junction nucleotides: 15. The DNA of the CDR3 is TGTGCCAGCAGTGAGACCCTATCCACCCAACAGGGGAATTCACCCCTCCACTTT. Its translation: CASSETLSTQQGNSPLHF.

The chain recombines TRBV9 with TRBJ2-3; 7 nucleotides agree with TRBD2. CDR1 and CDR2 (germline): SGDLS, YYNGEE. The CDR3 sequence is 16 residues long. Trimming cost V 0 bases and J 4 bases; bases outside gene matches: 8. CDR3 DNA sequence: TGTGCCAGCAGCGTAGCGGGAGCGGGATTGGCAGATACGCAGTATTTT. It is translated as CASSVAGAGLADTQYF. The variable domain in full, completed from reference TRBV9 and TRBJ2-3, reads DSGVTQTPKHLITATGQRVTLRCSPRSGDLSVYWYQQSLDQGLQFLIQYYNGEERAKGNILERFSAQQFPDLHSELNLSSLELGDSALYFCASSVAGAGLADTQYFGPGTRLTVL.

This clonotype was seen a single time. V gene TRBV5-1 combines with J gene TRBJ1-2; TRBD1 might be the D (6 bases). The CDR3 extends over 14 amino acids. Germline-derived CDR1 and CDR2 are SGHRS and YFSETQ. V lost 4 bases and J lost 6, with 16 bases in between. In nucleotides, the CDR3 is TGCGCCAGCAGCGTCTCCGGGACAATGGATGGCTACACCTTC. Its protein is CASSVSGTMDGYTF.

This clonotype was seen repeatedly, ten times or more. The chain combines TRBV20-1 with TRBJ2-5; 10 bases line up with TRBD1. Per the germline V gene, CDR1 is DFQATT and CDR2 is SNEGSKA (reference sequence). CDR3 length: 13 amino acids. After removal of 7 bases from V and 4 bases from J, the junction contained 6 bases not matched to a gene. DNA of the CDR3: TGCAGTGGCGGGACAGGGGTTTTAGAGACCCAGTACTTC. Translated: CSGGTGVLETQYF.

The chain joins TRBV27 to TRBJ1-2, with a weak D call TRBD1 (5 bases). This CDR3 region has 13 residues. Looked up from germline, CDR1 is MNHEY and CDR2 is SMNVEV (reference sequence). The ends were cut back, 5 bases at V and 7 bases at J, with 14 bases in the middle. For the CDR3, the DNA is TGTGCCAGCAGTCCCCGCGGGGGGTCTGGCTACACCTTC. As protein: CASSPRGGSGYTF.

This clonotype was observed a handful of times. This sequence joins TRBV20-1 and TRBJ1-1; no reliable D call. V was trimmed by 0 bases and J by 7 bases, leaving 9 bases between them. This CDR3 is 12 amino acids long. Germline V gene sequence: CDR1 DFQATT, CDR2 SNEGSKA (reference sequence). CDR3 in DNA: TGCAGTGCTAGAGACCAGGACTATGAAGCTTTCTTT. This translates into CSARDQDYEAFF.

Details on this clonotype: One end of the junction fails to match germline, which may point to a read error. The CDR3: CAGSPSGDAASHRGYTF. The CDR3 DNA is TGTGCCGGCAGCCCAAGCGGGGATGCGGCCTCCCACAGGGGCTACACCTTC. The rearrangement links TRBV11-2 to TRBJ1-2, with D possibly matching TRBD1 (5 bases). The CDR3 is 17 residues long. CDR1 and CDR2 (germline): SGHAT, FQNNGV.

V usage is TRBV2 and J usage is TRBJ2-5; D remains unclear. This CDR3 is 11 amino acids long. Germline V gives CDR1 SNHLY, CDR2 FYNNEI. The V and J ends lost 8 bases and 11 bases respectively, with 15 bases between them. CDR3: CASPKRVWQYF. The DNA for the CDR3 is TGTGCCAGCCCGAAAAGGGTTTGGCAGTACTTC.

This clonotype was recorded a few times. The chain recombines TRBV3-1 with TRBJ2-6; the D is unclear. The V gene's germline CDR1 is LGHDT and CDR2 YNNKEL (reference sequence). The CDR3 spans 18 residues. The ends were cut back, 0 bases at V and 0 bases at J, with 12 bases in the middle. The CDR3 reads CASSQELGSASGANVLTF. Written as DNA, the CDR3 is TGTGCCAGCAGCCAAGAGTTGGGATCGGCCTCTGGGGCCAACGTCCTGACTTTC.

This clonotype was counted once. V and J are TRBV15 and TRBJ2-7, with D perhaps matching TRBD1 (5 bases). V was pared by 0 bases and J by 0 bases, with 12 bases between. CDR3 length equals 16 residues. From germline, CDR1 is LNHNV and CDR2 YYDKDF (reference sequence). CDR3 nucleotides: TGTGCCACCAGCAGAGAGATGGGGCAAAACTCCTACGAGCAGTACTTC. This encodes CATSREMGQNSYEQYF. Drawing the rest from reference TRBV15 and TRBJ2-7, the complete variable domain is DAMVIQNPRYQVTQFGKPVTLSCSQTLNHNVMYWYQQKSSQAPKLLFHYYDKDFNNEADTPDNFQSRRPNTSFCFLDIRSPGLGDTAMYLCATSREMGQNSYEQYFGPGTRLTVT.

This clonotype was found a few times. The chain combines TRBV12-3 or TRBV12-4 with TRBJ2-1; TRBD2 aligns across 12 bases. The CDR3 length is 14 residues. Trimming removed 6 bases from V and 7 bases from J; junction bases left unmatched: 4. CDR3 in DNA: TGTGCCAGCAGGGCTAGCGGGGGGGCAAATGAGCAGTTCTTC. Residues: CASRASGGANEQFF.

The chain has TRBV6-5 and TRBJ2-3; the match to TRBD2 covers 13 bases. V shed 6 bases, J shed 4 bases, and the junction held 13 bases outside the gene matches. The germline CDR1 and CDR2 sequences are MNHEY and SVGAGI. CDR3 length: 18 amino acids. CDR3 bases: TGTGCCAGCAGACCTACTAGCGGGAGGGCCAGCGTCCCAGATACGCAGTATTTT. Amino acid sequence: CASRPTSGRASVPDTQYF.

The table lists this clonotype with a few counts. The chain joins TRBV20-1 to TRBJ2-7; D assignment may be TRBD1 or TRBD2 (5 bases each). The CDR3 totals 15 residues. The V and J ends lost 2 bases and 2 bases respectively, with 16 bases between them. Germline V gene lookup returns CDR1 DFQATT and CDR2 SNEGSKA (reference sequence). CDR3: CSARPLRRGPYEQYF. In DNA form, the CDR3 reads TGCAGTGCTAGACCACTGAGACGGGGCCCCTACGAGCAGTACTTC.

The table lists this clonotype with a few counts. The genes are TRBV20-1 and TRBJ2-1; 10 nucleotides line up with TRBD2. The V gene end was trimmed by 1 base and the J gene end by 3 bases; junction bases not matched to a gene: 6. Germline CDR1 is DFQATT and CDR2 is SNEGSKA (reference sequence). The CDR3 is 16 amino acids. CDR3 sequence reads: CSARVLAGARYNEQFF. The DNA for the CDR3 is TGCAGTGCTAGAGTGCTAGCGGGGGCCCGCTACAATGAGCAGTTCTTC.

This clonotype showed up just a few times. The chain has TRBV9 and TRBJ2-3; maybe TRBD1 (5 bases). Germline CDR1 SGDLS, CDR2 YYNGEE. V lost 3 bases to trimming and J lost 1 base, with 9 bases between them. CDR3 length equals 14 residues. The CDR3 DNA reads TGTGCCAGCAGCGGGGGCTCTCGCACAGATACGCAGTATTTT. Protein sequence: CASSGGSRTDTQYF.

This clonotype turned up a few times. The rearrangement joins TRBV4-3 to TRBJ2-7, with D uncertain. Germline values: CDR1 LGHNA, CDR2 YSLEER. This CDR3 has 13 amino acids. V was pared by 3 bases and J by 0 bases, with 6 bases between. The CDR3 loop reads CASSQWTSYEQYF. CDR3 coding DNA: TGCGCCAGCAGCCAGTGGACCTCCTACGAGCAGTACTTC.

The chain joins TRBV6-7 to TRBJ2-1; D is undetermined. TRBV6-7 is placed among ORFs of uncertain function. The V and J ends lost 6 bases and 1 base respectively, with 13 bases between them. The CDR3 extends over 15 amino acids. The CDR3 DNA is TGTGCCAGCAGACCATCACGAGGATCCTACAATGAGCAGTTCTTC. Translating it yields CASRPSRGSYNEQFF.